This T cell receptor beta chain originates from a study of CD8 T cells in ankylosing spondylitis. General study points: Characteristic of ankylosing spondylitis blood, it appeared, was a TCR beta motif comprising about eight highly homologous variants. According to the report, clones linked to the disease were significantly enriched in matched synovial fluid samples taken from ankylosing spondylitis patients.

Generation of TCR beta libraries employed quantitative 5'-RACE incorporating molecular barcodes. TCRdb itself ran the 5' RACE reads through MiXCR, one entry per CDR3 protein. The sample holds some 71,000 distinct CDR3 sequences, under 5.5% seen once. Trimming stripped 4 bases from V and 0 bases from J, with 14 bases between. The CDR3 contains 15 residues. Germline values: CDR1 SGHRS, CDR2 YFSETQ. The sample holds many counts of this clonotype. What it binds is not known. The chain has TRBV5-1 and TRBJ2-7; D remains ambiguous. The material sequenced was blood, either unsorted or a sorted T cell fraction (not recorded which). This clonotype was obtained from a male donor with ankylosing spondylitis or in good health (not recorded which). CDR3: CASSADTRLSYEQYF. The CDR3 DNA reads TGCGCCAGCAGCGCTGACACTCGCCTCTCCTACGAGCAGTACTTC.